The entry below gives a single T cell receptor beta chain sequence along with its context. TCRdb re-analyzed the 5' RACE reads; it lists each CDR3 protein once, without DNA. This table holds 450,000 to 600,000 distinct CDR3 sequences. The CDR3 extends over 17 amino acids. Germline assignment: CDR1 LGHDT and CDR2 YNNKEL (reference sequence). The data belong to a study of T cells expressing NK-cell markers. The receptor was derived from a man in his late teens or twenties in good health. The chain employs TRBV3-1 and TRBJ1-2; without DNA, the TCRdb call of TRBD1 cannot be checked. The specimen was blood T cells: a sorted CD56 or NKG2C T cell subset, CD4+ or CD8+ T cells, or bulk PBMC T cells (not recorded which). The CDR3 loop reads CASSRSLISGTRYGYTF.